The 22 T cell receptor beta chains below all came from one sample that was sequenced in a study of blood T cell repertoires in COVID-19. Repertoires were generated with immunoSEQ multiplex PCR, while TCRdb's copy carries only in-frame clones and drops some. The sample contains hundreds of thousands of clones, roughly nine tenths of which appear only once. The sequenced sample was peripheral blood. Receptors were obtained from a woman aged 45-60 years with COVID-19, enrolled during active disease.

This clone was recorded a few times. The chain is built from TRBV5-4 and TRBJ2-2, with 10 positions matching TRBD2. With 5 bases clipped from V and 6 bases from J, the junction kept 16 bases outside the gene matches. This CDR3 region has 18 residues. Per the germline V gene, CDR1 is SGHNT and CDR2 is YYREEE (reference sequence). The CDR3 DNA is TGTGCCAGCAGGGCCGATGAGCGGGGGGGCCCCTATGCCGGGGAGCTGTTTTTT. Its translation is CASRADERGGPYAGELFF.

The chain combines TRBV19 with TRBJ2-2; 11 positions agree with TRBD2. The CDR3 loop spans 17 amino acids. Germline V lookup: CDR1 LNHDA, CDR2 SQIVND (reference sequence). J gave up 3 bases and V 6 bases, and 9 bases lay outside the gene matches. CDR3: CASRLAGTSGYTGELFF. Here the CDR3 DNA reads TGTGCCAGTAGATTAGCCGGGACTAGCGGCTACACCGGGGAGCTGTTTTTT.

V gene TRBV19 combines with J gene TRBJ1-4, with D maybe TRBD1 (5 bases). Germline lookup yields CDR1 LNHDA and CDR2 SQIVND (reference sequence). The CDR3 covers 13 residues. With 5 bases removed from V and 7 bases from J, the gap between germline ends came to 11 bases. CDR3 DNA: TGTGCCAGTAGTGGGGGGATCGGTGAAAAACTGTTTTTT. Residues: CASSGGIGEKLFF.

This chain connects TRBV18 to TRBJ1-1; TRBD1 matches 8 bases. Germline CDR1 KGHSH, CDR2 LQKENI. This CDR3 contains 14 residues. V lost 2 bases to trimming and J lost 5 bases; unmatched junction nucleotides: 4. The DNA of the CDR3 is TGTGCCAGCTCACCAGGACAGGGACGGACTGAAGCTTTCTTT. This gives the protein CASSPGQGRTEAFF.

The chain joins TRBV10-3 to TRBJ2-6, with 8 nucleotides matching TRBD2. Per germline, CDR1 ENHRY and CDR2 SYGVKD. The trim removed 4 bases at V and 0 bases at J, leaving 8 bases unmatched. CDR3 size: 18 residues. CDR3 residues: CAISVSGAEFSGANVLTF. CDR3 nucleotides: TGTGCCATCAGTGTTAGCGGGGCCGAATTCTCTGGGGCCAACGTCCTGACTTTC.

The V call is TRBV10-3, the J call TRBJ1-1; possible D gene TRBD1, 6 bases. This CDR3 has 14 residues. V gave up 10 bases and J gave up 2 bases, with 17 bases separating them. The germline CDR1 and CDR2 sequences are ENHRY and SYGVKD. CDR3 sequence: CATAMDSSNTEAFF. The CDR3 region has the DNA TGTGCCACGGCAATGGACAGCTCAAACACTGAAGCTTTCTTT.

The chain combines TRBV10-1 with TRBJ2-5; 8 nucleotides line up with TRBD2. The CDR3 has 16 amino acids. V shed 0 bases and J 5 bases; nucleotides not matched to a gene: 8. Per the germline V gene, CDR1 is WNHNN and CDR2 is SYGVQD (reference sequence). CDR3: CASSESPIAGMETQYF. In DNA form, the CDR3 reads TGCGCCAGCAGTGAGTCCCCCATAGCGGGGATGGAGACCCAGTACTTC.

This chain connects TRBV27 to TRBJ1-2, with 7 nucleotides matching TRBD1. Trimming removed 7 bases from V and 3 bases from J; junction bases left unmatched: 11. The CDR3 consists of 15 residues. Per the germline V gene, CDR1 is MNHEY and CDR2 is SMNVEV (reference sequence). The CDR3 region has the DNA TGTGCCAGCACCCGACGGACAGGAGATCACTATGGCTACACCTTC. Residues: CASTRRTGDHYGYTF.

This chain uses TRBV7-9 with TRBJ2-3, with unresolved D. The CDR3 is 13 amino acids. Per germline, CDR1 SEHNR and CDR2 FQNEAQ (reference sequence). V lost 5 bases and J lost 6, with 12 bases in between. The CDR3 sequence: CASSPDPRDTQYF. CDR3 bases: TGTGCCAGCAGCCCAGACCCCAGGGATACGCAGTATTTT.

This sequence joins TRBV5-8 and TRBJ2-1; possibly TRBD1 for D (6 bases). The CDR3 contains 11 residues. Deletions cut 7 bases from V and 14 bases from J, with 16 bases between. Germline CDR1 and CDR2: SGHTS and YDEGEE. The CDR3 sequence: CASFWGPSEFF. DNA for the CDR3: TGTGCCAGCTTTTGGGGGCCCAGCGAGTTCTTC. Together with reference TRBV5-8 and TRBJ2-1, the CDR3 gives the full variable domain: EAGVTQSPTHLIKTRGQQATLRCSPISGHTSVYWYQQALGLGLQFLLWYDEGEERNRGNFPPRFSGRQFPNYSSELNVNALELEDSALYLCASFWGPSEFFGPGTRLTVL.

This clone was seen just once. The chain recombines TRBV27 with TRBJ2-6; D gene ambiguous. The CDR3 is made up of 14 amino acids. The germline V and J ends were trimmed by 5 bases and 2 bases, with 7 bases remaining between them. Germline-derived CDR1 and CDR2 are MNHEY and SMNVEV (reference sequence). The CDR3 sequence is CASSTVAGANVLTF. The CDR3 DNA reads TGTGCCAGCAGTACGGTGGCTGGGGCCAACGTCCTGACTTTC.

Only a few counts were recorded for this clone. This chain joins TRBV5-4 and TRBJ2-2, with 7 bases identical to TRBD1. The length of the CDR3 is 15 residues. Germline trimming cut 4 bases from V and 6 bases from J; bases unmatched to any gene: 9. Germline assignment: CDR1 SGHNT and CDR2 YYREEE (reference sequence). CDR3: CASSTRQGNAGELFF. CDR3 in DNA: TGTGCCAGCAGCACCCGACAGGGAAATGCCGGGGAGCTGTTTTTT.

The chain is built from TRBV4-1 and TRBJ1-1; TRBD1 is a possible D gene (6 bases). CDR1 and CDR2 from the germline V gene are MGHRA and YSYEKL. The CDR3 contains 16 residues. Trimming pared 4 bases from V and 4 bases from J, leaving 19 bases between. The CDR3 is CASSPRQVGAATEAFF. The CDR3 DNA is TGCGCCAGCAGCCCAAGACAGGTGGGGGCGGCCACTGAAGCTTTCTTT.

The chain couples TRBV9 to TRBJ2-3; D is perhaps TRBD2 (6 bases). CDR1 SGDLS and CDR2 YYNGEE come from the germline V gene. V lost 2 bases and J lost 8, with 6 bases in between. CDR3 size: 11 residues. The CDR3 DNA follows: TGTGCCAGCAGCGTGGAGGGTACGCAGTATTTT. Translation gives CASSVEGTQYF.

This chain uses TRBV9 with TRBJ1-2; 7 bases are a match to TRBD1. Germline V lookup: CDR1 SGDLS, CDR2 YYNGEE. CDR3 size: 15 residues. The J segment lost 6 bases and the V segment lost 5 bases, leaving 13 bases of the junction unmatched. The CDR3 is CASSAKTGWAHGYTF. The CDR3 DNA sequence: TGTGCCAGCAGTGCTAAGACAGGGTGGGCCCATGGCTACACCTTC.

The CDR3 nucleotides are TGCGCCAGCACCCTGGGGGGGTCCTACGAGCAGTACTTC. This gives the protein CASTLGGSYEQYF. The genes are TRBV5-1 and TRBJ2-7; 7 nucleotides agree with TRBD2. CDR1 and CDR2 (germline): SGHRS, YFSETQ. This CDR3 is built from 13 residues. Trimming at V came to 6 bases and at J to 1 base, leaving 4 bases not matched to a gene.

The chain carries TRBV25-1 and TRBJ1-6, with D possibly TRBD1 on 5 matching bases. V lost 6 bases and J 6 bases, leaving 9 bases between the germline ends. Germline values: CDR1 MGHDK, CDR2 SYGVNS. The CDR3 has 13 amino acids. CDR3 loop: CASRGQGNSPLHF. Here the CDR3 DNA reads TGTGCCAGCAGAGGGCAGGGTAATTCACCCCTCCACTTT. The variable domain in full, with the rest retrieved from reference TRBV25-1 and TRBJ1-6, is EADIYQTPRYLVIGTGKKITLECSQTMGHDKMYWYQQDPGMELHLIHYSYGVNSTEKGDLSSESTVSRIRTEHFPLTLESARPSHTSQYLCASRGQGNSPLHFGNGTRLTVT.

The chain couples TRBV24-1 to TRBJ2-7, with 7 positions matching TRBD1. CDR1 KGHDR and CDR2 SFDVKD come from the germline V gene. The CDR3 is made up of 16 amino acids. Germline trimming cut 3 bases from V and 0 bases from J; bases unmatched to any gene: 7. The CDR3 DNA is TGTGCCACCAGTGATCACAGGGGTCACGGCTCCTACGAGCAGTACTTC. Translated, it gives CATSDHRGHGSYEQYF.

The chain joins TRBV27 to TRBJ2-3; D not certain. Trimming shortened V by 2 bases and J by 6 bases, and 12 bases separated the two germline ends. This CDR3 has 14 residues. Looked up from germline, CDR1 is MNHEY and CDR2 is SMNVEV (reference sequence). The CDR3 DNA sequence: TGTGCCAGCAGTTTACGCCAAGGTAGCGATACGCAGTATTTT. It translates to CASSLRQGSDTQYF.

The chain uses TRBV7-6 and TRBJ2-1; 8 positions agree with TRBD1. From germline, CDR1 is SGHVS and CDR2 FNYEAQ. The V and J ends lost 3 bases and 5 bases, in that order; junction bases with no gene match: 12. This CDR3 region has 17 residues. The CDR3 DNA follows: TGTGCCAGCAGCTTTAACCCTTCCCGGGACAGGCACAATGAGCAGTTCTTC. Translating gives CASSFNPSRDRHNEQFF. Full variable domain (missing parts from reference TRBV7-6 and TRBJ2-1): GAGVSQSPRYKVTKRGQDVALRCDPISGHVSLYWYRQALGQGPEFLTYFNYEAQQDKSGLPNDRFSAERPEGSISTLTIQRTEQRDSAMYRCASSFNPSRDRHNEQFFGPGTRLTVL.

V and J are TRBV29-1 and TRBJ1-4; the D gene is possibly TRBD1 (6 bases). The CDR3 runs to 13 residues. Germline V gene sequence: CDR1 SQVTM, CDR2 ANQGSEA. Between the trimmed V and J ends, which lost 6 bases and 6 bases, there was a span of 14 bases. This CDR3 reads CSVDTGKDEKLFF. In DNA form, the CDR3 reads TGCAGCGTCGACACAGGGAAGGATGAAAAACTGTTTTTT.

The CDR3 reads CASRQGAGDTQYF. CDR3 nucleotide sequence: TGCGCCAGCCGACAGGGGGCGGGAGATACGCAGTATTTT. The chain carries TRBV10-2 and TRBJ2-3; 10 nucleotides line up with TRBD1. The CDR3 totals 13 residues. The junction had 4 bases not matched to a gene; V was cut back by 8 bases and J by 5 bases. CDR1 and CDR2 from the germline V gene are WSHSY and SAAADI.